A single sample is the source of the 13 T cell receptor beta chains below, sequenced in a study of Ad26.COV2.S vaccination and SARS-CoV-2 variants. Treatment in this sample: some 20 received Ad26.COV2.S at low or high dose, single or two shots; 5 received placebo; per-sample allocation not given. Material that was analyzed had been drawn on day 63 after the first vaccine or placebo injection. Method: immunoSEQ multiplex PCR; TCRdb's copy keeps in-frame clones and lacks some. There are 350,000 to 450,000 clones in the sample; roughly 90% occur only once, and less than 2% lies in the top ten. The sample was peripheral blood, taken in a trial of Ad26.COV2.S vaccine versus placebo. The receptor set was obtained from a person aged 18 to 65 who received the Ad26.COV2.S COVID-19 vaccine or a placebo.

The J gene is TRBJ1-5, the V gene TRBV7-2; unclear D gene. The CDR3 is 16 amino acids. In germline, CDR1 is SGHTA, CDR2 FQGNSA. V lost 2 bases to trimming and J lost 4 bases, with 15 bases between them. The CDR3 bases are TGTGCCAGCAGCTTACGCGCCTTTATGGGGAATCAGCCCCAGCATTTT. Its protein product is CASSLRAFMGNQPQHF.

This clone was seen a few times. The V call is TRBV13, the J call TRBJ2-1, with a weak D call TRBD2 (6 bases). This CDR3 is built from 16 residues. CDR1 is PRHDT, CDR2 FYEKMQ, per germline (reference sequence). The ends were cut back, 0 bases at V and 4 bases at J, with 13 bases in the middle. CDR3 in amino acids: CASSLGAGLLYNEQFF. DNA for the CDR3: TGTGCCAGCAGCTTAGGGGCGGGACTTTTGTACAATGAGCAGTTCTTC.

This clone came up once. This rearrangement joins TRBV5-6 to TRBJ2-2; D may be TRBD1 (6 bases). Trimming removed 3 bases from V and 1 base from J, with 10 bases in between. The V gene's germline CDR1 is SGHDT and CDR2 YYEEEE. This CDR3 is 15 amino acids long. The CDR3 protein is CASSWGQLNTGELFF. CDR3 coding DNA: TGTGCCAGCAGCTGGGGACAATTGAACACCGGGGAGCTGTTTTTT.

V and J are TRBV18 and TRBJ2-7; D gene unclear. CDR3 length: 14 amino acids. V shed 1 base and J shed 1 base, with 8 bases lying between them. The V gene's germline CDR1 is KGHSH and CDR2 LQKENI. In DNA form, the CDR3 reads TGTGCCAGCTCACCACAGGTGGAATCCTACGAGCAGTACTTC. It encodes CASSPQVESYEQYF.

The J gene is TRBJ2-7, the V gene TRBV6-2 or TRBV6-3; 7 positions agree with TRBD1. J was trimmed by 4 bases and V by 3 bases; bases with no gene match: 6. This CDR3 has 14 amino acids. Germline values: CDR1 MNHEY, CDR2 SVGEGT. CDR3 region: CASSYSGGLYEQYF. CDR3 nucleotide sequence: TGTGCCAGCAGTTATTCAGGGGGTCTATACGAGCAGTACTTC.

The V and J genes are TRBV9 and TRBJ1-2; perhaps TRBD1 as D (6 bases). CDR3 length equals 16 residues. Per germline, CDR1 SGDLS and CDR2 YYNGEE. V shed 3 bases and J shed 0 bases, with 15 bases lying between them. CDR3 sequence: CASSASTGSSNYGYTF. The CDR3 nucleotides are TGTGCCAGCAGCGCATCCACAGGGTCATCTAACTATGGCTACACCTTC.

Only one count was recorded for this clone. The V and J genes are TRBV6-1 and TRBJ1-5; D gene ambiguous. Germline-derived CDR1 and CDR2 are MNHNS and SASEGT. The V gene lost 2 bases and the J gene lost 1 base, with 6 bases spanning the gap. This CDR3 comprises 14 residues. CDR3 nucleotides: TGTGCCAGCAGTGAATTTGGCAGCAATCAGCCCCAGCATTTT. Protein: CASSEFGSNQPQHF.

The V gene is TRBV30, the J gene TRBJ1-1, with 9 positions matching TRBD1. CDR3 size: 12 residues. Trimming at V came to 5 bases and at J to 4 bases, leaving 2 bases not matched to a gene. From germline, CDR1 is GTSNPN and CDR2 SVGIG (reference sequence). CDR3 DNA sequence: TGTGCCTGGGACAGGGGGACCACTGAAGCTTTCTTT. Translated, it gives CAWDRGTTEAFF.

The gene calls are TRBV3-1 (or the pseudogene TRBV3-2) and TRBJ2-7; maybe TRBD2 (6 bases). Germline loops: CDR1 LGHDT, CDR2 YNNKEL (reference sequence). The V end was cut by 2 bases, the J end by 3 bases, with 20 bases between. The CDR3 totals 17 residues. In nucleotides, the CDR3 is TGTGCCAGCAGCCAACTTGGGGCGGGACCCAGCGGCTACGAGCAGTACTTC. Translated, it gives CASSQLGAGPSGYEQYF.

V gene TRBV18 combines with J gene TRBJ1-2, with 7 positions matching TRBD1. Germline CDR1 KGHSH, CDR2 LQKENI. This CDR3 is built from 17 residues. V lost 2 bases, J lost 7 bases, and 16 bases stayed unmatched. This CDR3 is CASSPRVLTGDSAGYTF. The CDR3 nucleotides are TGTGCCAGCTCACCAAGGGTGCTCACAGGGGATTCGGCTGGCTACACCTTC.

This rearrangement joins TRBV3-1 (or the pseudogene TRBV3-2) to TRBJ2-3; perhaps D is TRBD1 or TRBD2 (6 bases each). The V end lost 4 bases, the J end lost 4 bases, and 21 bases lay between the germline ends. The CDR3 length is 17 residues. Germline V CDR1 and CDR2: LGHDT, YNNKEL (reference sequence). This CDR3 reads CASSLTTGAGWADTQYF. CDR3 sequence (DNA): TGTGCCAGCAGCCTTACGACGGGGGCCGGTTGGGCAGATACGCAGTATTTT.

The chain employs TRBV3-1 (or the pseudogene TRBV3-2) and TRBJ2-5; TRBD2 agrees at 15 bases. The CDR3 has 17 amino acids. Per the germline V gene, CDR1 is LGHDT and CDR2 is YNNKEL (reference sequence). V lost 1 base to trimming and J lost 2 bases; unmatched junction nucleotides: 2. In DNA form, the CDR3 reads TGTGCCAGCAGCCAAGGGGGACTAGCGGGGGGACAAGAGACCCAGTACTTC. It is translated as CASSQGGLAGGQETQYF.

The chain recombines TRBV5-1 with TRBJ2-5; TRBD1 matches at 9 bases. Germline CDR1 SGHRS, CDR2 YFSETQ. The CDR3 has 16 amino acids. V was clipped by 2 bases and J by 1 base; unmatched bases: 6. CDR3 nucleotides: TGCGCCAGCAGCTTAGTGACAGGGGGACTCCAAGAGACCCAGTACTTC. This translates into CASSLVTGGLQETQYF.